The TCR beta chain under discussion was sequenced for a study of blood T cell repertoires in COVID-19. On the study more broadly: Donors in the United States, Italy and Spain gave samples during acute or convalescent COVID-19. T cells, B-cell-depleted T cells, or PBMCs supplied cDNA or gDNA.

Seattle patients were enrolled during active infection and followed longitudinally. Per the study methods: Cell counts per sample came from amplifying reference gene primers. The repertoire was sequenced with immunoSEQ multiplex PCR; TCRdb's copy has only in-frame clones and lacks some. The V and J calls and the clone size are those of that table, but D and trimming were determined from the DNA. The sample contains fewer than 250,000 clones, around 84% of which appear only once. The V gene end was trimmed by 6 bases and the J gene end by 3 bases; junction bases not matched to a gene: 3. Germline V CDR1 and CDR2: SQVTM, ANQGSEA. CDR3 size: 13 residues.

This chain uses TRBV29-1 with TRBJ2-3; TRBD2 matches at 10 bases. The receptor was derived from a woman of 80 years or more with COVID-19, enrolled during active disease. The sample consisted of peripheral blood. The CDR3 DNA follows: TGCAGCGTACTAGCGGGGATAACAGATACGCAGTATTTT. Translating gives CSVLAGITDTQYF.